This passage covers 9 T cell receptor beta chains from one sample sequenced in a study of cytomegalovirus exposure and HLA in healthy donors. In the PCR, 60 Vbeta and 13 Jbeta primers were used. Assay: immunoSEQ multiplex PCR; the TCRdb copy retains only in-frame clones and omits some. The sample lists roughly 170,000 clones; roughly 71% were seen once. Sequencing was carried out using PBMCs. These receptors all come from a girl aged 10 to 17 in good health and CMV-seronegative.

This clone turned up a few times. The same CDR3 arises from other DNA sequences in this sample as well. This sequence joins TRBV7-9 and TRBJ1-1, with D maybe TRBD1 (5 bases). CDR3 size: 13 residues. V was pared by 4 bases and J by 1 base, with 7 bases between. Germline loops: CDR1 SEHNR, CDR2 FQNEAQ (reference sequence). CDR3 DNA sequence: TGTGCCAGCAGCTCCACAGGGAACACTGAAGCTTTCTTT. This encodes CASSSTGNTEAFF.

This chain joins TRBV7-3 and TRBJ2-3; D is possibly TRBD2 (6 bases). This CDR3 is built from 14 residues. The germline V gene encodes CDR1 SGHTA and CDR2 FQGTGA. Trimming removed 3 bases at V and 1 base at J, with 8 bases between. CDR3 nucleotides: TGTGCCAGCAGCTTGCGGGGACGCACAGATACGCAGTATTTT. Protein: CASSLRGRTDTQYF.

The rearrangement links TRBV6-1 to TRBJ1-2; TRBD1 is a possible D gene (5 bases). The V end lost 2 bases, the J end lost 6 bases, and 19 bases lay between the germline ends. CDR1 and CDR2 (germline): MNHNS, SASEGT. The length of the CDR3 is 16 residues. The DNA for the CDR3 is TGTGCCAGCAGTGAACAGTTGGGGCAGGGCTCCAATGGCTACACCTTC. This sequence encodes CASSEQLGQGSNGYTF.

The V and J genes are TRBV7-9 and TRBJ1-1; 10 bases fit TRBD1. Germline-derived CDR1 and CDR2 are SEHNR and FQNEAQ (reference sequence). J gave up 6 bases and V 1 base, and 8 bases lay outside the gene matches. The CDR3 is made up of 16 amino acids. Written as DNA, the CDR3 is TGTGCCAGCAGCTTAGGGATCCGGGACAGGGGCTCTGAAGCTTTCTTT. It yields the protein CASSLGIRDRGSEAFF.

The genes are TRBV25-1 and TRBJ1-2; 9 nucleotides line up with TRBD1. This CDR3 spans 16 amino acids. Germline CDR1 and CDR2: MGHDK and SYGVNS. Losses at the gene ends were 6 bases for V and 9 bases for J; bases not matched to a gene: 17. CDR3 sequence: CASSGATGMTGGRYTF. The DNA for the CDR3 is TGTGCCAGCAGCGGGGCCACGGGGATGACAGGGGGTCGCTACACCTTC.

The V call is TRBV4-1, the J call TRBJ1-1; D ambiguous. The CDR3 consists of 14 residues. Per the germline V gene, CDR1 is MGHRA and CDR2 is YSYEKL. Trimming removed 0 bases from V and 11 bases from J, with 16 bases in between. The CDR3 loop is CASSQDGVSGGAFF. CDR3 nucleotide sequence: TGCGCCAGCAGCCAAGATGGGGTGAGCGGCGGGGCTTTCTTT.

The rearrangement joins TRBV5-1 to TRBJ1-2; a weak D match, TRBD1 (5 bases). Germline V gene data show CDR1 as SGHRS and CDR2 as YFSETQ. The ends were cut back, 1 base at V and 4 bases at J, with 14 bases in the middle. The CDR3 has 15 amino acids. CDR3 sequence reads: CASSLKGENTYGYTF. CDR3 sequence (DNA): TGCGCCAGCAGCTTGAAAGGGGAAAACACCTATGGCTACACCTTC. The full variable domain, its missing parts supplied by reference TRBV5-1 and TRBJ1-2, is KAGVTQTPRYLIKTRGQQVTLSCSPISGHRSVSWYQQTPGQGLQFLFEYFSETQRNKGNFPGRFSGRQFSNSRSEMNVSTLELGDSALYLCASSLKGENTYGYTFGSGTRLTVV.

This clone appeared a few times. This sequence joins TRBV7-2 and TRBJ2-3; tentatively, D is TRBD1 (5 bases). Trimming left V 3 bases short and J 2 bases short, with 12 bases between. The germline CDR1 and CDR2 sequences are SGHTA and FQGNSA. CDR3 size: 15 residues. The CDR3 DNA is TGTGCCAGCAGCTTGCAGGGTGGTCACACAGATACGCAGTATTTT. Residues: CASSLQGGHTDTQYF. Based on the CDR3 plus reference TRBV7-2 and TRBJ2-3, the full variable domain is GAGVSQSPSNKVTEKGKDVELRCDPISGHTALYWYRQSLGQGLEFLIYFQGNSAPDKSGLPSDRFSAERTGGSVSTLTIQRTQQEDSAVYLCASSLQGGHTDTQYFGPGTRLTVL.

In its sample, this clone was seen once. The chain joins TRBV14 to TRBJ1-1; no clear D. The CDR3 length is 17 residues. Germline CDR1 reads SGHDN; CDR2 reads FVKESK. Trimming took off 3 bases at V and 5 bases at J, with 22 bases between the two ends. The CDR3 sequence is CASSQVSGRMVGTEAFF. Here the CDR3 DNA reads TGTGCCAGCAGCCAGGTGTCGGGGAGGATGGTAGGTACTGAAGCTTTCTTT.